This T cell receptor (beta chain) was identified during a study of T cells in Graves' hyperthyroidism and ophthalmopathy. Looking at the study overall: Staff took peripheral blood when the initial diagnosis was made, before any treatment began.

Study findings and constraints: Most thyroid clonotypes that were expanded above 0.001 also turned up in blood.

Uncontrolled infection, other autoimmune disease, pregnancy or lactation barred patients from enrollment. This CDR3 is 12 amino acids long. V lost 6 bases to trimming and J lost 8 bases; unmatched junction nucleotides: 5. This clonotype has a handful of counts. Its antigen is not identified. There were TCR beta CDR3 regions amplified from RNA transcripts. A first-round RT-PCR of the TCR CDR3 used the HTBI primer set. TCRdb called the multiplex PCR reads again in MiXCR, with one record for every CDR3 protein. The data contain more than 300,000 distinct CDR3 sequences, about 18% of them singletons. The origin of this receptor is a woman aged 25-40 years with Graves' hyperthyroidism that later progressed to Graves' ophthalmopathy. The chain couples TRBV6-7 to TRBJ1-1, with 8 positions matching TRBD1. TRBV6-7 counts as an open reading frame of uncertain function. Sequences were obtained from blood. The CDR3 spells CASRPDRGEAFF. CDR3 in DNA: TGTGCCAGCAGACCAGACAGGGGCGAAGCTTTCTTT.